This T cell receptor (beta chain) was captured in a study of pediatric ulcerative colitis. Assay used: immunoSEQ multiplex PCR; TCRdb lists only in-frame clones, some missing. The sample contains tens of thousands of clones, more than 60% of which appear only once. Study-level findings and limits: In rectum, acute severe colitis had expanded clones and less diversity. A couple of rectal clonotypes were found only in ulcerative colitis patients, all of them. Blood samples from two patients yielded substantially fewer templates and were excluded from blood-rectal overlap analysis. Rectal pinch biopsies may include blood-derived T cells.

Rectal tissue came from one to two pinch biopsies taken at colonoscopy. Trimming left V 8 bases short and J 6 bases short, with 25 bases between. CDR1 is MNHNY and CDR2 is SVGAGI in the germline V gene (reference sequence). The CDR3 spans 16 residues. On this clone: Antigen specificity is unknown.

The V and J genes are TRBV6-6 and TRBJ1-2; TRBD1 is a possible D gene (5 bases). Sequenced: gut tissue. The clonotype was recovered from a girl between 5 and 17 years old with moderate ulcerative colitis. DNA for the CDR3: TGTGCCAGCGACTGGTATGGGGCTGTTAGACTCCATGGCTACACCTTC. Protein: CASDWYGAVRLHGYTF.